This TCR beta chain was found in a study of shared clonotypes between healthy human individuals. CD45RA-negative memory and CD45RA+ naive subsets were split from the CD4+ cells. Some clones are missing from TCRdb's copy, which holds only in-frame ones; the method was immunoSEQ multiplex PCR. This repertoire shows just over 2,000,000 clones, approximately 95% found once; its top ten account for more than 0.1%. This sequence was found in a man aged 18 to 29 in good health. The source material was naive CD4+ T cells sorted from blood. Sample subset: CD45RA+ positively selected.

This CDR3 reads CAWSVYKGVGYEQYF. CDR3 DNA sequence: TGTGCCTGGAGTGTGTACAAGGGGGTAGGCTACGAGCAGTACTTC. J is TRBJ2-7 and V is TRBV30, with D possibly TRBD1 on 6 matching bases. The V gene lost 0 bases and the J gene lost 3 bases, with 15 bases spanning the gap. CDR1 is GTSNPN and CDR2 is SVGIG in the germline V gene (reference sequence). The CDR3 has 15 amino acids.